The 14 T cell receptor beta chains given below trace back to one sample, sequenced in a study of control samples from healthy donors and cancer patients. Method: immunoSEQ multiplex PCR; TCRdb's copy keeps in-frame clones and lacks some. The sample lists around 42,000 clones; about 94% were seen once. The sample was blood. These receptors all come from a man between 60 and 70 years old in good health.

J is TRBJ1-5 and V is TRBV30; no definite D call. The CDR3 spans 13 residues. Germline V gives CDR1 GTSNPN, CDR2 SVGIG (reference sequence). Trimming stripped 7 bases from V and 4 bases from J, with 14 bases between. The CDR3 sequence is CAFRPGGNQPQHF. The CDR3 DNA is TGTGCCTTTAGACCCGGAGGGAATCAGCCCCAGCATTTT.

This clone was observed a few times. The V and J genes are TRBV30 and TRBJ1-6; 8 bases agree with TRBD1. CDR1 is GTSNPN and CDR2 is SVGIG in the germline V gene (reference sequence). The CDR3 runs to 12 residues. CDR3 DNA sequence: TGTGTGGGACAGGCGATTAATTCACCCCTCCACTTT. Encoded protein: CVGQAINSPLHF.

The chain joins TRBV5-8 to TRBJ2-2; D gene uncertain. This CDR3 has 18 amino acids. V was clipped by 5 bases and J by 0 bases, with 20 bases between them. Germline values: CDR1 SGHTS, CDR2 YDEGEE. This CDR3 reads CASRVRFGDLANTGELFF. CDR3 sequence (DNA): TGTGCCAGCAGGGTGAGATTCGGTGACTTGGCGAACACCGGGGAGCTGTTTTTT.

CDR3 DNA sequence: TGCGCCAGCAGCTTATCCGGGACGGAAAGCAATCAGCCCCAGCATTTT. It is translated as CASSLSGTESNQPQHF. The rearrangement joins TRBV5-1 to TRBJ1-5; maybe TRBD1 (5 bases). V was clipped by 2 bases and J by 1 base, with 13 bases between them. Germline loops: CDR1 SGHRS, CDR2 YFSETQ. The CDR3 covers 16 residues.

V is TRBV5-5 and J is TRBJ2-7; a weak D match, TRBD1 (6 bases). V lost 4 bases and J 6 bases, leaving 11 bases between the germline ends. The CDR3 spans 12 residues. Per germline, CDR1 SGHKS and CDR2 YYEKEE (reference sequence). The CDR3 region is CASSGTGFEQYF. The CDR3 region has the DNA TGTGCCAGCAGCGGTACAGGGTTCGAGCAGTACTTC.

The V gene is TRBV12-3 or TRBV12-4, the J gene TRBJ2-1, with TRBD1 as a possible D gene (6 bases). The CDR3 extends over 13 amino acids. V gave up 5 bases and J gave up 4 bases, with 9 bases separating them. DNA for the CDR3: TGTGCCAGCAGTGGGACAATTTACAATGAGCAGTTCTTC. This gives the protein CASSGTIYNEQFF.

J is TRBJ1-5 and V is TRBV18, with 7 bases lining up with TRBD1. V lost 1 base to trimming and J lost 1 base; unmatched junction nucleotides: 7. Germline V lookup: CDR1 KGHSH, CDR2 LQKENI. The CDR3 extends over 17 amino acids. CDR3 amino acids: CASSPRRDRASNQPQHF. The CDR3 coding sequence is TGTGCCAGCTCACCACGAAGAGACAGGGCAAGCAATCAGCCCCAGCATTTT. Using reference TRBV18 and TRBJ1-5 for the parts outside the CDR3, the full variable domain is NAGVMQNPRHLVRRRGQEARLRCSPMKGHSHVYWYRQLPEEGLKFMVYLQKENIIDESGMPKERFSAEFPKEGPSILRIQQVVRGDSAAYFCASSPRRDRASNQPQHFGDGTRLSIL.

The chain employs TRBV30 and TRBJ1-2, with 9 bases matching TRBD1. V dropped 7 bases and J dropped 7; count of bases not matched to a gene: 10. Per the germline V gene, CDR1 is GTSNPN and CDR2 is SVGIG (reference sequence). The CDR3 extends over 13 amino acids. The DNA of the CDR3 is TGTGCCTCACCGGGACAGGGAGGATCTGGCTACACCTTC. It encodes CASPGQGGSGYTF.

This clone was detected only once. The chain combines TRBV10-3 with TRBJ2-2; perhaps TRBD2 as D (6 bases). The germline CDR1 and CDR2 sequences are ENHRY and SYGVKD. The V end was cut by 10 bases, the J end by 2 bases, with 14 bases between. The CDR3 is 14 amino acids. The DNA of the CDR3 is TGTGCCACTCGTCGGACTACCAACACCGGGGAGCTGTTTTTT. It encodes CATRRTTNTGELFF.

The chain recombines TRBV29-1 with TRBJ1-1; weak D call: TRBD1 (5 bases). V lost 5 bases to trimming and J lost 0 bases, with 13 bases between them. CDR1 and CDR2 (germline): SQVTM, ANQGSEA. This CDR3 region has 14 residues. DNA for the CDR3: TGCAGCGTTAACAAGGGGACGGTGAACACTGAAGCTTTCTTT. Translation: CSVNKGTVNTEAFF.

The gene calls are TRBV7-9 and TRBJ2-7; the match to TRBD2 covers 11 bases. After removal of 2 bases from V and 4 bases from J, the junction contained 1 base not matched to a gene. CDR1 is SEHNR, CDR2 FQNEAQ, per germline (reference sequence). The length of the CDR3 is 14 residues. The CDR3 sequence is CASSLIAGGYEQYF. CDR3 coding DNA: TGTGCCAGCAGCTTAATAGCGGGAGGGTACGAGCAGTACTTC.

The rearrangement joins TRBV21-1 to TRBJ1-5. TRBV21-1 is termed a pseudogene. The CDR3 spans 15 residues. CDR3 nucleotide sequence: TGTGCCAGCAGCAAACAGGCGGCTGAGAATCAGCCCCAGCATTTT. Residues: CASSKQAAENQPQHF.

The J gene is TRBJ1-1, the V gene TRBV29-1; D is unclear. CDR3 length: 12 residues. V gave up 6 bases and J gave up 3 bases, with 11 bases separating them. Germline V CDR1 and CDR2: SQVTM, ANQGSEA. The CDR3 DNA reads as TGCAGCGTCATTTCACCGTACACTGAAGCTTTCTTT. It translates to CSVISPYTEAFF.

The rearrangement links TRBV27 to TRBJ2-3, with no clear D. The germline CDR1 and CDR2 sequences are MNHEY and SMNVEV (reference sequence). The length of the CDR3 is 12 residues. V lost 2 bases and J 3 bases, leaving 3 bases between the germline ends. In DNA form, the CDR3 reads TGTGCCAGCAGTTTAGGGACAGATACGCAGTATTTT. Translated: CASSLGTDTQYF.